Below, 26 T cell receptor beta chains from the same sample are listed, as sequenced in a study of cytomegalovirus exposure and HLA in healthy donors. The PCR contained 60 Vbeta and 13 Jbeta primers. The method was immunoSEQ multiplex PCR; TCRdb's version includes in-frame clones alone and lacks a portion of them. The data hold over 100,000 clones, with about 9.1% observed a single time. Material: PBMCs. The receptor set was obtained from a woman in her forties in good health and CMV-seropositive.

The rearrangement joins TRBV5-5 to TRBJ1-2, with D perhaps matching TRBD1 (5 bases). The CDR3 runs 15 residues. Trimming removed 1 base at V and 3 bases at J, with 13 bases between. Germline CDR1 and CDR2: SGHKS and YYEKEE (reference sequence). Written as DNA, the CDR3 is TGTGCCAGCAGCTTGCAACAGGTAGCATACTATGGCTACACCTTC. Protein sequence: CASSLQQVAYYGYTF.

This chain joins TRBV9 and TRBJ1-1; no reliable D call. The V gene's germline CDR1 is SGDLS and CDR2 YYNGEE. The ends were cut back, 1 base at V and 1 base at J, with 8 bases in the middle. This CDR3 comprises 14 residues. Here the CDR3 reads CASSVSGSNTEAFF. Here the CDR3 DNA reads TGTGCCAGCAGCGTAAGCGGCTCGAACACTGAAGCTTTCTTT.

CDR3 amino acids: CASSQDRTGAEETQYF. The CDR3 DNA is TGCGCCAGCAGCCAAGACAGGACAGGGGCTGAAGAGACCCAGTACTTC. This chain joins TRBV4-3 and TRBJ2-5; TRBD1 aligns across 9 bases. J gave up 3 bases and V 0 bases, and 5 bases lay outside the gene matches. The CDR3 is 16 amino acids. CDR1 LGHNA and CDR2 YSLEER come from the germline V gene.

This clone has only a few counts. This chain joins TRBV2 and TRBJ1-2; D call uncertain. V lost 2 bases and J 7 bases, leaving 11 bases between the germline ends. Germline V gives CDR1 SNHLY, CDR2 FYNNEI. The CDR3 loop spans 13 amino acids. CDR3 residues: CASSENHRSGYTF. CDR3 bases: TGTGCCAGCAGTGAAAACCACCGGAGTGGCTACACCTTC.

This clone was seen only a few times. The chain uses TRBV5-1 and TRBJ1-6; 8 positions match TRBD1. The germline V gene encodes CDR1 SGHRS and CDR2 YFSETQ. With V trimmed by 4 bases and J by 5 bases, 5 bases remained unmatched. The CDR3 runs to 15 residues. The CDR3 loop is CASSLLGQDNSPLHF. The CDR3, as DNA: TGCGCCAGCAGCCTGCTGGGACAGGATAATTCACCCCTCCACTTT.

A few counts support this clone. The CDR3 reads CASNPTTGVGYGYTF. The CDR3 region has the DNA TGTGCCAGCAACCCCACGACAGGGGTGGGCTATGGCTACACCTTC. The rearrangement links TRBV6-4 to TRBJ1-2, with 8 bases that match TRBD1. Germline V gene lookup returns CDR1 MRHNA and CDR2 SNTAGT. This CDR3 is built from 15 residues. V shed 7 bases and J 4 bases; nucleotides not matched to a gene: 11.

This clone was seen a few times. The rearrangement joins TRBV10-3 to TRBJ1-3; D call uncertain. CDR3 length equals 14 residues. V lost 2 bases and J lost 1, with 6 bases in between. Germline CDR1 ENHRY, CDR2 SYGVKD. The DNA for the CDR3 is TGTGCCATCAGTGAGCAGGTGTCTGGAAACACCATATATTTT. This sequence encodes CAISEQVSGNTIYF.

This clone was found a few times. This sequence joins TRBV19 and TRBJ2-5; 10 nucleotides line up with TRBD1. Germline loops: CDR1 LNHDA, CDR2 SQIVND (reference sequence). Unmatched junction bases numbered 4, after V lost 4 bases and J lost 2 bases. The CDR3 has 15 amino acids. CDR3 DNA sequence: TGTGCCAGTAGTAAGACAGGGGGCGGACAAGAGACCCAGTACTTC. This gives the protein CASSKTGGGQETQYF.

The chain carries TRBV6-5 and TRBJ1-2; TRBD1 agrees at 9 bases. This CDR3 comprises 16 residues. The germline V gene has CDR1 MNHEY and CDR2 SVGAGI. The J segment lost 8 bases and the V segment lost 4 bases, leaving 14 bases of the junction unmatched. CDR3 sequence (DNA): TGTGCCAGCAGTTTGAACCAGGACAGGGGTAATGGCGGCTACACCTTC. Its translation: CASSLNQDRGNGGYTF.

The gene calls are TRBV6-1 and TRBJ1-4; possible D gene TRBD1, 6 bases. V was shortened by 8 bases and J by 8 bases, with 18 bases between the two germline ends. The germline V gene encodes CDR1 MNHNS and CDR2 SASEGT. This CDR3 spans 14 amino acids. For the CDR3, the DNA is TGTGCCAGCTCCTGGGGGCCTCCGGCGGAAAAACTGTTTTTT. As protein: CASSWGPPAEKLFF.

V is TRBV2 and J is TRBJ1-1, with unresolved D. V was pared by 8 bases and J by 0 bases, with 16 bases between. In germline, CDR1 is SNHLY, CDR2 FYNNEI. CDR3 size: 15 residues. The CDR3 bases are TGTGCCAGCTCCCCCCGGGATAAAATGAACACTGAAGCTTTCTTT. Its translation is CASSPRDKMNTEAFF.

The chain uses TRBV6-5 and TRBJ1-3, with TRBD1 matching over 9 bases. There are 13 residues in the CDR3. V shed 6 bases, J shed 7 bases, and the junction held 4 bases outside the gene matches. Germline V gene sequence: CDR1 MNHEY, CDR2 SVGAGI. The CDR3 DNA reads TGTGCCAGCAGGAAGGACAGGGGTAACACCATATATTTT. It specifies CASRKDRGNTIYF.

There are a few counts of this clone. CDR3 nucleotide sequence: TGTGCCAGCAGGATAACAAGAGGGGGCTTGAACACTGAAGCTTTCTTT. Translation: CASRITRGGLNTEAFF. The chain joins TRBV2 to TRBJ1-1, with TRBD1 matching 7 bases. Germline loops: CDR1 SNHLY, CDR2 FYNNEI. Germline trimming cut 6 bases from V and 0 bases from J; bases unmatched to any gene: 10. The CDR3 consists of 16 residues. Drawing the rest from reference TRBV2 and TRBJ1-1, the complete variable domain is EPEVTQTPSHQVTQMGQEVILRCVPISNHLYFYWYRQILGQKVEFLVSFYNNEISEKSEIFDDQFSVERPDGSNFTLKIRSTKLEDSAMYFCASRITRGGLNTEAFFGQGTRLTVV.

J is TRBJ2-5 and V is TRBV7-2, with a weak D call TRBD2 (6 bases). The germline V gene has CDR1 SGHTA and CDR2 FQGNSA. V lost 2 bases, J lost 8 bases, and 15 bases lay in between. The CDR3 contains 14 residues. As DNA, the CDR3 is TGTGCCAGCAGCTTAAGCGAGGGGAGGAGAACCCAGTACTTC. Residues: CASSLSEGRRTQYF.

This chain uses TRBV9 with TRBJ2-7, with D possibly being TRBD1 (6 bases). The V gene lost 0 bases and the J gene lost 7 bases, with 14 bases spanning the gap. The CDR3 has 14 amino acids. Per germline, CDR1 SGDLS and CDR2 YYNGEE. The CDR3 region is CASSVVAGESEQYF. The CDR3, as DNA: TGTGCCAGCAGCGTAGTCGCAGGGGAAAGTGAGCAGTACTTC.

A few counts support this clone. The chain carries TRBV18 and TRBJ2-1; TRBD1 agrees at 7 bases. Per the germline V gene, CDR1 is KGHSH and CDR2 is LQKENI. Trimming at V came to 5 bases and at J to 0 bases, leaving 10 bases not matched to a gene. The CDR3 runs 17 residues. CDR3 in DNA: TGTGCCAGCTCAACGGGACAGTCCTTAAGCTCCTACAATGAGCAGTTCTTC. Protein: CASSTGQSLSSYNEQFF.

CDR3 nucleotide sequence: TGTGCCAGCTCAGGACAGGGGACAATGAACACTGAAGCTTTCTTT. It is translated as CASSGQGTMNTEAFF. V and J are TRBV18 and TRBJ1-1, with 9 bases matching TRBD1. The CDR3 consists of 15 residues. Germline lookup yields CDR1 KGHSH and CDR2 LQKENI. V shed 5 bases, J shed 0 bases, and the junction held 4 bases outside the gene matches.

In its sample, this clone was seen a few times. The chain couples TRBV7-7 to TRBJ2-7; 7 positions match TRBD1. Germline CDR1 reads SSHAT; CDR2 reads FNYEAQ (reference sequence). V trimming: 5 bases; J trimming: 5 bases; junction bases outside the gene matches: 9. The CDR3 runs 14 residues. CDR3 sequence reads: CASSPGTVFDEQYF. Written as DNA, the CDR3 is TGTGCCAGCAGCCCCGGGACAGTGTTTGACGAGCAGTACTTC.

A note on this clone: A junction end diverges from the germline sequence, so it may reflect a read error. The rearrangement joins TRBV2 to TRBJ1-1; D possibly corresponds to TRBD1 (6 bases). This CDR3 has 17 amino acids. The germline gives CDR1 SNHLY, CDR2 FYNNEI. CDR3 sequence (DNA): TGTGCCAGCAGTTCCGACAGGACCATGACGGGCAACACTAAAGCTTTCTTT. Amino acids: CASSSDRTMTGNTKAFF.

This clone has only a few counts. This chain uses TRBV10-3 with TRBJ2-7; D is perhaps TRBD1 (5 bases). Per germline, CDR1 ENHRY and CDR2 SYGVKD. V was cut by 2 bases and J by 3 bases, with 11 bases left in between. There are 14 residues in the CDR3. CDR3 in DNA: TGTGCCATCAGTGAGAAGGGGATGAACTACGAGCAGTACTTC. Translating gives CAISEKGMNYEQYF.

The chain combines TRBV5-1 with TRBJ1-2, with 7 bases lining up with TRBD1. This CDR3 spans 14 amino acids. The trim removed 1 base at V and 5 bases at J, leaving 5 bases unmatched. Germline V gene lookup returns CDR1 SGHRS and CDR2 YFSETQ. CDR3 protein: CASSLRQGEYGYTF. CDR3 DNA: TGCGCCAGCAGCTTGCGACAGGGTGAATATGGCTACACCTTC. Together with reference TRBV5-1 and TRBJ1-2, the CDR3 gives the full variable domain: KAGVTQTPRYLIKTRGQQVTLSCSPISGHRSVSWYQQTPGQGLQFLFEYFSETQRNKGNFPGRFSGRQFSNSRSEMNVSTLELGDSALYLCASSLRQGEYGYTFGSGTRLTVV.

A few counts support this clone. The gene calls are TRBV4-1 and TRBJ1-1; perhaps TRBD1 as D (6 bases). Looked up from germline, CDR1 is MGHRA and CDR2 is YSYEKL. CDR3 size: 16 residues. Trimming removed 2 bases at V and 6 bases at J, with 19 bases between. This CDR3 is CASSQIFRQGSPEAFF. The CDR3 DNA reads TGCGCCAGCAGCCAAATTTTCCGGCAGGGGAGTCCTGAAGCTTTCTTT.

This clone has more than one count but fewer than ten. V gene TRBV9 combines with J gene TRBJ2-3; 9 bases are shared with TRBD2. CDR1 is SGDLS and CDR2 is YYNGEE in the germline V gene. With V trimmed by 1 base and J by 0 bases, 6 bases remained unmatched. The CDR3 covers 17 residues. The CDR3 region is CASSVMSGGSSTDTQYF. CDR3 sequence (DNA): TGTGCCAGCAGCGTAATGAGCGGGGGGTCCAGCACAGATACGCAGTATTTT. The full variable domain, rest sourced from reference TRBV9 and TRBJ2-3, is DSGVTQTPKHLITATGQRVTLRCSPRSGDLSVYWYQQSLDQGLQFLIQYYNGEERAKGNILERFSAQQFPDLHSELNLSSLELGDSALYFCASSVMSGGSSTDTQYFGPGTRLTVL.

This sequence joins TRBV29-1 and TRBJ2-3; the D gene is possibly TRBD2 (6 bases). V was cut by 7 bases and J by 0 bases, with 14 bases left in between. CDR3 length equals 14 residues. Germline CDR1 SQVTM, CDR2 ANQGSEA. The CDR3 here is CSDRDRGSTDTQYF. CDR3 coding DNA: TGCAGCGATCGGGACCGGGGGAGCACAGATACGCAGTATTTT.

A few counts support this clone. The rearrangement uses TRBV5-6 and TRBJ2-4; TRBD1 matches at 7 bases. Germline trimming cut 4 bases from V and 8 bases from J; bases unmatched to any gene: 9. Germline values: CDR1 SGHDT, CDR2 YYEEEE. There are 14 residues in the CDR3. DNA for the CDR3: TGTGCCAGCAGCAAAACAGGGGTTGGAGACATTCAGTACTTC. Translation: CASSKTGVGDIQYF.

The chain recombines TRBV9 with TRBJ2-5, with 8 bases matching TRBD2. The CDR3 has 16 residues. V shed 0 bases, J shed 1 base, and the junction held 5 bases outside the gene matches. Germline V gives CDR1 SGDLS, CDR2 YYNGEE. CDR3 bases: TGTGCCAGCAGCGTAGGAGGTAGCGGGGCCCAAGAGACCCAGTACTTC. It specifies CASSVGGSGAQETQYF.